Shown below are 12 T cell receptor beta chains from a single sample sequenced in a study of T cell changes during pregnancy in multiple sclerosis. Profiled with immunoSEQ multiplex PCR; TCRdb holds only in-frame clones, not every one. The sample contains some 40,000 clones, 75% to 95% of which appear only once. The starting material was CD4+ T cells from peripheral blood mononuclear cells, obtained in the third trimester of pregnancy. The receptors originated from a female donor in good health, enrolled as a control in a pregnancy study.

As for this clone: One end of the junction fails to match germline, which may point to a read error. This sequence joins TRBV7-7 and TRBJ1-3; D not certain. CDR1 SSHAT and CDR2 FNYEAQ come from the germline V gene (reference sequence). The CDR3 loop spans 17 amino acids. This CDR3 reads CASSLAPTSPVGNTIYF. CDR3 bases: TGTGCTAGCAGCTTAGCCCCTACCTCGCCCGTTGGAAACACCATATATTTT.

This clone was counted once. The chain uses TRBV11-2 and TRBJ2-4; possibly TRBD1 for D (5 bases). Per the germline V gene, CDR1 is SGHAT and CDR2 is FQNNGV. V gave up 4 bases and J gave up 0 bases, with 19 bases separating them. This CDR3 region has 18 residues. The CDR3, as DNA: TGTGCCAGCAGCTCAATAAAACCAGGGTTACTAGCCAAAAACATTCAGTACTTC. Translated, it gives CASSSIKPGLLAKNIQYF. Variable domain in full (rest from reference TRBV11-2 and TRBJ2-4): EAGVAQSPRYKIIEKRQSVAFWCNPISGHATLYWYQQILGQGPKLLIQFQNNGVVDDSQLPKDRFSAERLKGVDSTLKIQPAKLEDSAVYLCASSSIKPGLLAKNIQYFGAGTRLSVL.

The chain joins TRBV18 to TRBJ1-3, with 7 bases identical to TRBD1. Trimming cost V 5 bases and J 4 bases; bases outside gene matches: 11. The germline CDR1 and CDR2 sequences are KGHSH and LQKENI. The CDR3 covers 16 residues. The CDR3 sequence: CASSTYSGGSGNTIYF. The CDR3 DNA is TGTGCCAGCTCAACGTACTCAGGGGGATCCGGAAACACCATATATTTT.

This clone appeared once. V gene TRBV27 combines with J gene TRBJ1-2; TRBD1 matches at 8 bases. The CDR3 loop spans 15 amino acids. V gave up 5 bases and J gave up 1 base; unmatched junction bases: 6. Per germline, CDR1 MNHEY and CDR2 SMNVEV (reference sequence). The CDR3 here is CASSTAGGNNYGYTF. CDR3 DNA: TGTGCCAGCAGTACCGCAGGGGGCAATAACTATGGCTACACCTTC.

The chain employs TRBV2 and TRBJ2-3, with TRBD1 matching 10 bases. V was clipped by 10 bases and J by 3 bases; unmatched bases: 7. Germline V gene lookup returns CDR1 SNHLY and CDR2 FYNNEI. The CDR3 is 14 amino acids. Here the CDR3 DNA reads TGTGCCACTAAGGACAGGGGGGGGACAGATACGCAGTATTTT. It codes for CATKDRGGTDTQYF.

The chain employs TRBV19 and TRBJ2-3; D is perhaps TRBD2 (5 bases). V dropped 8 bases and J dropped 2 bases, with 14 bases sitting between them. The length of the CDR3 is 14 residues. Germline values: CDR1 LNHDA, CDR2 SQIVND (reference sequence). CDR3 sequence reads: CASGRGALTDTQYF. For the CDR3, the DNA is TGTGCCAGTGGCCGGGGAGCACTCACAGATACGCAGTATTTT.

The chain joins TRBV5-4 to TRBJ2-3; D uncertain. Per germline, CDR1 SGHNT and CDR2 YYREEE (reference sequence). V was cut by 1 base and J by 1 base, with 4 bases left in between. CDR3 size: 13 residues. CDR3 loop: CASSLSGTDTQYF. DNA for the CDR3: TGTGCCAGCAGCTTGTCCGGCACAGATACGCAGTATTTT.

This chain connects TRBV5-1 to TRBJ1-2; no definite D call. The CDR3 sequence is 14 residues long. V was trimmed by 0 bases and J by 3 bases, leaving 9 bases between them. Germline CDR1 SGHRS, CDR2 YFSETQ. The CDR3 spells CASSLGPGDYGYTF. In DNA form, the CDR3 reads TGCGCCAGCAGCTTGGGGCCGGGAGACTATGGCTACACCTTC.

In the case of this clone: At one end the junction does not follow the germline gene, possibly because of a read error. The identical CDR3 is also encoded by other nucleotide sequences in the sample. This chain connects TRBV5-8 to TRBJ1-1; D gene uncertain. The CDR3 spans 11 residues. The V gene's germline CDR1 is SGHTS and CDR2 YDEGEE. The CDR3 loop reads CASSLGVEAFF. In nucleotides, the CDR3 is TGTGCCAGCAGCTTGGGAGTTGAAGCTTTTTTT. Full variable domain (missing parts from reference TRBV5-8 and TRBJ1-1): EAGVTQSPTHLIKTRGQQATLRCSPISGHTSVYWYQQALGLGLQFLLWYDEGEERNRGNFPPRFSGRQFPNYSSELNVNALELEDSALYLCASSLGVEAFFGQGTRLTVV.

This sequence joins TRBV6-1 and TRBJ2-3; D perhaps matches TRBD1 (6 bases). The V gene's germline CDR1 is MNHNS and CDR2 SASEGT. This CDR3 is built from 15 residues. Trimming removed 7 bases from V and 0 bases from J, with 14 bases in between. Written as DNA, the CDR3 is TGTGCCAGCACCAAGGTGGGGGCTAGCACAGATACGCAGTATTTT. Translated: CASTKVGASTDTQYF.

The chain is built from TRBV18 and TRBJ2-1; a weak D match, TRBD2 (6 bases). Germline CDR1 reads KGHSH; CDR2 reads LQKENI. There are 16 residues in the CDR3. V lost 0 bases and J 5 bases, leaving 14 bases between the germline ends. CDR3 bases: TGTGCCAGCTCACCACCCCAGGGAGGAGGAAACAATGAGCAGTTCTTC. This sequence encodes CASSPPQGGGNNEQFF.

The J gene is TRBJ2-2, the V gene TRBV19; 10 nucleotides line up with TRBD2. The V gene end was trimmed by 10 bases and the J gene end by 4 bases; junction bases not matched to a gene: 15. This CDR3 region has 17 residues. Germline V gene lookup returns CDR1 LNHDA and CDR2 SQIVND (reference sequence). CDR3 sequence: CATDPSGSSQPTGELFF. The CDR3 DNA sequence: TGTGCCACTGACCCTAGCGGGAGTAGTCAACCCACCGGGGAGCTGTTTTTT.